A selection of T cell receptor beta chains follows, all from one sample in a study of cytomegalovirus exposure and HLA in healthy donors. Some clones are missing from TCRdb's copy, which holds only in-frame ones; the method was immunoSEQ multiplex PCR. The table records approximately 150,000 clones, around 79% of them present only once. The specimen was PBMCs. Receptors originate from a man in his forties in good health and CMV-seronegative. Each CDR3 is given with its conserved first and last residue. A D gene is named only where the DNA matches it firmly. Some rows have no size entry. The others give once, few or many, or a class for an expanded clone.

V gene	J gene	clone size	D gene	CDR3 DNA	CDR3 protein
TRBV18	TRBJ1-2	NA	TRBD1	TGTGCCAGCTCACCACCGCAGGGGGAACCGAACTATGGCTACACCTTC	CASSPPQGEPNYGYTF
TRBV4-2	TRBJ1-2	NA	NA	TGTGCCAGCAGCCACCCCAAGGAGGAAGGCTATGGCTACACCTTC	CASSHPKEEGYGYTF
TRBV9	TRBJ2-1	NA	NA	TGTGCCAGTGGAGGGGGGGGAACCTACGCGTGGCAGTTCTTC	CASGGGGTYAWQFF
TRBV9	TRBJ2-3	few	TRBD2	TGTGCCAGCAGCGTCACGACCGGGGGGTCCACAGATACGCAGTATTTT	CASSVTTGGSTDTQYF
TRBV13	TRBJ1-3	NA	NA	TGTGCCAGCAGCCCTATTAGACCGAGCGAAAACACCATATATTTT	CASSPIRPSENTIYF
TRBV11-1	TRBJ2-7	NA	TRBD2	TGTGCCAGCAGTCTGGGGGGGATCCTCCAGTACTTC	CASSLGGILQYF
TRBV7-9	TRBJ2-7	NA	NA	TGTGCCAGCAGCCATGGACAGCAACCCTCCTACGAGCAGTACTTC	CASSHGQQPSYEQYF
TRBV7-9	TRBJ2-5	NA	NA	TGTGCCAGCAGATATACAGGCTCGGAGACCCAGTACTTC	CASRYTGSETQYF
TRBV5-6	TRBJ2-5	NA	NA	TGTGCCAGCAGGCACGGAAGGGCTAGCTTTGGGGAGACCCAGTACTTC	CASRHGRASFGETQYF
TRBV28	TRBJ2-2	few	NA	TGTGCCAGCAGTCTGACTGCGACCGGGGAGCTGTTTTTT	CASSLTATGELFF
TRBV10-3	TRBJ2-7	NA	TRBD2	TGTGCCATCAGTCAGACTAGCGGGGACTCCTACGAGCAGTACTTC	CAISQTSGDSYEQYF
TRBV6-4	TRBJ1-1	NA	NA	TGTGCCAGCAGTGAAGACATCGAGAACACTGAAGCTTTCTTT	CASSEDIENTEAFF
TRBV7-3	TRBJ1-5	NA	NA	TGTGCCAGCGGGGAGGGTCCAAATCAGCCCCAGCATTTT	CASGEGPNQPQHF
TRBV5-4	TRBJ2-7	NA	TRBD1	TGTGCCAGCAGCCTTCCGGGACAGGGAACCTACGAGCAGTACTTC	CASSLPGQGTYEQYF
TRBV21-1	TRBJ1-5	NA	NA	TGTGCCAGCAGCACTAGAGTGGGTCAGCCCCAGCATTTT	CASSTRVGQPQHF
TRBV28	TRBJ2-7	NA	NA	TGTGCCAGCAGTTTTTACCGAGGAGGCGAGCAGTACTTC	CASSFYRGGEQYF
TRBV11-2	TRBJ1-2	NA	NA	TGTGCCAGCAGCTTAGGGATCCAGGGGAATGGCTACACCTTC	CASSLGIQGNGYTF
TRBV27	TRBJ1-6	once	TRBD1	TGTGCCAGCAGTTTGATAACAGGGGGGAATAATTCACCCCTCCACTTT	CASSLITGGNNSPLHF
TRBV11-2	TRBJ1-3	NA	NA	TGTGCCAGCAGCATAGGCCTTACAGGGAGGGAAAACACCATATATTTT	CASSIGLTGRENTIYF
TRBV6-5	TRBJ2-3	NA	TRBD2	TGTGCCAGCATGGGCGGGAGGAGGACAGATACGCAGTATTTT	CASMGGRRTDTQYF
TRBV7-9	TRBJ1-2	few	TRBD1	TGTGCCAGCAGCCCTGGGAGTGTGGACAGGGTCGATCCTCCCTATGGCTACACCTTC	CASSPGSVDRVDPPYGYTF
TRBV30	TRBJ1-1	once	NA	TGTGCCTGGAACAGGGCTTCTGAAGCTTTCTTT	CAWNRASEAFF
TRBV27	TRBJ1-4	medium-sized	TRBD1	TGTGCCAGCAGTTCCTCCCCAGGGACAGGGGGGGAAAAACTGTTTTTT	CASSSSPGTGGEKLFF
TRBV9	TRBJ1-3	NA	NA	TGTGCCAGCAGCGACCGGGTCTTTGGAAACACCATATATTTT	CASSDRVFGNTIYF
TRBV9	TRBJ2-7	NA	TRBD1	TGTGCCAGCAGCGGGCCGGGACAGGGAGCCTACGAGCAGTACTTC	CASSGPGQGAYEQYF
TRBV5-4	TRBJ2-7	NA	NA	TGTGCCAGCAGCTTGGACAGGGTCGTCAACGAGCAGTACTTC	CASSLDRVVNEQYF
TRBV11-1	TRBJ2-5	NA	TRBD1	TGTGCCAGCAGCCCACTGACAGGGGGTGATTGGGAGACCCAGTACTTC	CASSPLTGGDWETQYF
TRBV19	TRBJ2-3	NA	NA	TGTGCCAGTAGTCCTCTAGTAGTACCGACCGCCACAGATACGCAGTATTTT	CASSPLVVPTATDTQYF
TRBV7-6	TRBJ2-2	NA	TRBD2	TGTGCCAGCAGCCTCCAGACTAGCGGGGGCGACACCGGGGAGCTGTTTTTT	CASSLQTSGGDTGELFF
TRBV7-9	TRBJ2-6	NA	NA	TGTGCCAGCAGCTTAGTCGGACTCTCGAGCTCTGGGGCCAACGTCCTGACTTTC	CASSLVGLSSSGANVLTF
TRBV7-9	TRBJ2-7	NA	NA	TGTGCCAGCAGCTTAGCGCGGGGAGGGGGACCCTACGAGCAGTACTTC	CASSLARGGGPYEQYF
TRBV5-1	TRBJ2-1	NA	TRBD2	TGCGCCAGCAGCTTGGGCGGGGGGGCCTACAATGAGCAGTTCTTC	CASSLGGGAYNEQFF
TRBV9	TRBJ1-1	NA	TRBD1	TGTGCCAGCAGCACCGGGACAGGGATGAACACTGAAGCTTTCTTT	CASSTGTGMNTEAFF
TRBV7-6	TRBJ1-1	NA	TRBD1	TGTGCCAGCAGTGGGGGACAGCAGAACACTGAAGCTTTCTTT	CASSGGQQNTEAFF
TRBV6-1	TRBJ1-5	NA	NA	TGTGCCAGCAGTGAAGAATCGGTTAATCAGCCCCAGCATTTT	CASSEESVNQPQHF
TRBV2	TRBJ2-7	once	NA	TGTGCCAGCCTCGCACTCAAACGTCCCTACGAGCAGTACTTC	CASLALKRPYEQYF
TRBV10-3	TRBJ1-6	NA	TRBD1	TGTGCCATCAGAGAAGGGACAGAGGGATATTCACCCCTCCACTTT	CAIREGTEGYSPLHF
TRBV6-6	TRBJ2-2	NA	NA	TGTGCCAGCTTTCAGATGATGAACACCGGGGAGCTGCTTTTT	CASFQMMNTGELLF
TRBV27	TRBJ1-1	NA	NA	TGTGCCAGCAGTTTAACATCCTGGGGGGACGGTGAAGCTTTCTTT	CASSLTSWGDGEAFF
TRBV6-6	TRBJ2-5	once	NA	TGTGCCAGCACCGACAGGTCAGGCGTCGAGACCCAGTACTTC	CASTDRSGVETQYF
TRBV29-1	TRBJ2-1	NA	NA	TGCAGCGTTCGTTCAAAGGGGGGACAGAATAATGAGCAGTTCTTC	CSVRSKGGQNNEQFF
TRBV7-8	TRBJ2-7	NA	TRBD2	TGTGCCAGCAGCTTAGGACTAGCGGTTACCTACGAGCAGTACTTC	CASSLGLAVTYEQYF
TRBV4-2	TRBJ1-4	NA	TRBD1	TGTGCCAGCAGCCAGGACAGGGGTGGGCTAGGACTGTTTTTT	CASSQDRGGLGLFF
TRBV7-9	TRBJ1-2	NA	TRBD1	TGTGCCAGCAGCTCCACCGGGACAGGGCCGTTAACCTTC	CASSSTGTGPLTF
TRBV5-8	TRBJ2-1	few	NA	TGTGCCAGCAGCTTGGGGCTAGTCCATCTCCGGTTCTTC	CASSLGLVHLRFF
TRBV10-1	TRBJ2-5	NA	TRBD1	TGCGCCAGCAGTGAGTCGGGGACAGGGGTAGAGACCCAGTACTTC	CASSESGTGVETQYF
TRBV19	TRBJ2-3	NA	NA	TGTGCCACTCAGCCCACGACAGACCCGAAACTGGAGGATACGCAGTATTTT	CATQPTTDPKLEDTQYF
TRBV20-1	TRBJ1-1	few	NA	TGCAGTGCCAGGTGGAATGAAGCTTTCTTT	CSARWNEAFF